This T cell receptor (beta chain) was captured in a study of CD8 T cells in ankylosing spondylitis. Whole-study results and caveats: A motif in TCR beta, a set of eight highly homologous variants, appeared characteristic of ankylosing spondylitis blood.

This clonotype was seen at least ten times. What it binds is unknown. From germline, CDR1 is LGHNA and CDR2 YNFKEQ. The V end was cut by 4 bases, the J end by 0 bases, with 7 bases between. This CDR3 has 15 residues. TCRdb re-called the 5' RACE reads through MiXCR, storing one row per CDR3 protein. The sample lists over 450,000 distinct CDR3 sequences, 10% to 15% occurring once. The sequencing sample was made of blood, either unsorted or a sorted T cell fraction (not recorded which). The chain has TRBV4-2 and TRBJ2-6; no reliable D call. This clonotype was sampled from a male donor with ankylosing spondylitis. CDR3 loop: CASSPINSGANVLTF. CDR3 bases: TGTGCCAGCAGCCCTATTAACTCTGGGGCCAACGTCCTGACTTTC.